These T cell receptor beta chains were read from a single sample in a study of spatial heterogeneity in lung cancer. MiXCR, run by TCRdb on the 5' RACE reads, gives a single entry per CDR3 protein. The sample lists tens of thousands of distinct CDR3 sequences, approximately 20% occurring once. The sample here was PBMCs, taken at surgery. Receptors originate from a male donor with early-stage non-small cell lung cancer. Each CDR3 is given with its conserved first and last residue. Each record gives: clone size, CDR3 length, D gene, V gene, J gene, CDR3 protein, CDR3 DNA. D genes are given only for firm matches. Size is omitted from some rows. Given values are once, few, many or a class for expanded clones.

clone size: .
CDR3 length: 14
D gene: .
V gene: TRBV11-3
J gene: TRBJ2-3
CDR3 protein: CASSLGSLTDTQYF
CDR3 DNA: TGTGCCAGCAGCTTAGGAAGCCTCACAGATACGCAGTATTTT

clone size: .
CDR3 length: 15
D gene: .
V gene: TRBV11-2
J gene: TRBJ1-5
CDR3 protein: CASSLEGLRNQPQHF
CDR3 DNA: TGTGCCAGCAGCTTAGAAGGGCTTCGCAATCAGCCCCAGCATTTT

clone size: .
CDR3 length: 12
D gene: .
V gene: TRBV7-9
J gene: TRBJ1-2
CDR3 protein: CASSLDVAGYTF
CDR3 DNA: TGTGCCAGCAGCTTAGATGTGGCTGGCTACACCTTC

clone size: .
CDR3 length: 15
D gene: TRBD2
V gene: TRBV5-1
J gene: TRBJ2-7
CDR3 protein: CASSLSSSGLSEQYF
CDR3 DNA: TGCGCCAGCAGCTTGTCATCTAGCGGCCTATCGGAGCAGTACTTC

clone size: few
CDR3 length: 13
D gene: .
V gene: TRBV12-3/TRBV12-4
J gene: TRBJ1-6
CDR3 protein: CASSLQGNSPLHF
CDR3 DNA: TGTGCCAGCAGTTTGCAGGGAAATTCACCCCTCCACTTT

clone size: .
CDR3 length: 17
D gene: .
V gene: TRBV7-8
J gene: TRBJ2-1
CDR3 protein: CASSQGSGVTSYNEQFF
CDR3 DNA: TGTGCCAGCAGCCAGGGGAGCGGGGTAACTTCCTACAATGAGCAGTTCTTC

clone size: many
CDR3 length: 13
D gene: .
V gene: TRBV27
J gene: TRBJ1-2
CDR3 protein: CASSFDRKYGYTF
CDR3 DNA: TGTGCCAGCAGTTTCGACAGGAAGTATGGCTACACCTTC

clone size: .
CDR3 length: 13
D gene: .
V gene: TRBV7-9
J gene: TRBJ1-2
CDR3 protein: CASSSSGFHGYTF
CDR3 DNA: TGTGCCAGCAGCTCGTCGGGTTTCCATGGCTACACCTTC

clone size: .
CDR3 length: 16
D gene: .
V gene: TRBV10-3
J gene: TRBJ2-4
CDR3 protein: CAIKKPGLHKRDIQYF
CDR3 DNA: TGTGCCATTAAAAAACCGGGCCTTCATAAGAGGGACATTCAGTACTTC

clone size: few
CDR3 length: 12
D gene: .
V gene: TRBV5-1
J gene: TRBJ2-2
CDR3 protein: CASIGNTGELFF
CDR3 DNA: TGCGCCAGCATCGGGAACACCGGGGAGCTGTTTTTT

clone size: medium-sized
CDR3 length: 15
D gene: .
V gene: TRBV27
J gene: TRBJ2-5
CDR3 protein: CASSLRGSAGETQYF
CDR3 DNA: TGTGCCAGCAGTTTAAGGGGCAGCGCAGGAGAGACCCAGTACTTC

clone size: many
CDR3 length: 13
D gene: TRBD1
V gene: TRBV11-3
J gene: TRBJ2-7
CDR3 protein: CASSRDSLGEQYF
CDR3 DNA: TGTGCCAGCAGCCGGGACAGCCTCGGAGAGCAGTACTTC

clone size: .
CDR3 length: 14
D gene: TRBD1
V gene: TRBV12-3/TRBV12-4
J gene: TRBJ1-1
CDR3 protein: CASSLKTGVTEAFF
CDR3 DNA: TGTGCCAGCAGTTTAAAGACAGGGGTCACTGAAGCTTTCTTT

clone size: .
CDR3 length: 18
D gene: .
V gene: TRBV3-1
J gene: TRBJ2-6
CDR3 protein: CASSQGGLQVAGANVLTF
CDR3 DNA: TGTGCCAGCAGCCAAGGGGGGCTACAGGTCGCTGGGGCCAACGTCCTGACTTTC

clone size: many
CDR3 length: 12
D gene: .
V gene: TRBV6-4
J gene: TRBJ1-1
CDR3 protein: CASSVPGGRAFF
CDR3 DNA: TGTGCCAGCAGCGTCCCCGGGGGGAGAGCTTTCTTT

clone size: .
CDR3 length: 17
D gene: .
V gene: TRBV7-6
J gene: TRBJ2-3
CDR3 protein: CASSLAPSGNVADTQYF
CDR3 DNA: TGTGCCAGCAGCTTAGCGCCCTCGGGAAATGTGGCAGATACGCAGTATTTT

clone size: few
CDR3 length: 12
D gene: .
V gene: TRBV2
J gene: TRBJ2-5
CDR3 protein: CASGAFQETQYF
CDR3 DNA: TGTGCCAGCGGGGCTTTCCAAGAGACCCAGTACTTC

clone size: many
CDR3 length: 15
D gene: .
V gene: TRBV20-1
J gene: TRBJ1-5
CDR3 protein: CSARPLGRGQSAQHF
CDR3 DNA: TGCAGTGCCCGTCCTTTAGGACGCGGGCAATCAGCCCAGCATTTT